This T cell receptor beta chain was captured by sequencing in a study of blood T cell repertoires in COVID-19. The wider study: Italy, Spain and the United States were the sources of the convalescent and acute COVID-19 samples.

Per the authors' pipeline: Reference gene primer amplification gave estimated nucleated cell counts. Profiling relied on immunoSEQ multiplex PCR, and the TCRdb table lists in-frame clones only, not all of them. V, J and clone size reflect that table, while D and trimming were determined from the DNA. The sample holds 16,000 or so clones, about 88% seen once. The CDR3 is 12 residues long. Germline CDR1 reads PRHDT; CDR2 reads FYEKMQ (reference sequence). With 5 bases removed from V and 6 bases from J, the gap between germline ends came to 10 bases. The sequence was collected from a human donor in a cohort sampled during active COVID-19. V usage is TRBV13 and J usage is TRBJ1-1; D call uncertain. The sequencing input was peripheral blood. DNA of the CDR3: TGTGCCAGCAGCCTTACCGGGTCTGAAGCTTTCTTT. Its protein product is CASSLTGSEAFF.